What follows are 21 T cell receptor beta chains derived from one specimen sequenced in a study of identical twins' blood T cells. One entry per CDR3 protein, called by TCRdb with MiXCR from the 5' RACE reads. The repertoire includes around 380,000 distinct CDR3 sequences, about 28% of them detected once, and about 6% sits in the top ten. The material sequenced was PBMCs. The receptors originated from a woman aged 18-50 years in good health.

The sample holds a few counts of this clonotype. This sequence joins TRBV9 and TRBJ1-3, with 7 nucleotides matching TRBD1. This CDR3 is built from 16 residues. Losses at the gene ends were 3 bases for V and 3 bases for J; bases not matched to a gene: 9. The V gene's germline CDR1 is SGDLS and CDR2 YYNGEE. CDR3 sequence: CASSANTGVYGNTIYF. The DNA of the CDR3 is TGTGCCAGCAGCGCAAATACAGGGGTTTATGGAAACACCATATATTTT.

This clonotype was counted ten times or more. The chain links TRBV25-1 to TRBJ2-3, with 13 positions matching TRBD2. V was pared by 3 bases and J by 1 base, with 7 bases of the junction left unmatched. The length of the CDR3 is 18 residues. Per the germline V gene, CDR1 is MGHDK and CDR2 is SYGVNS. CDR3 nucleotide sequence: TGTGCCAGCAGTGAGACTAGCGGGGGGTATTGGGGCACAGATACGCAGTATTTT. This codes for CASSETSGGYWGTDTQYF. The full variable domain, with the rest looked up from reference TRBV25-1 and TRBJ2-3, is EADIYQTPRYLVIGTGKKITLECSQTMGHDKMYWYQQDPGMELHLIHYSYGVNSTEKGDLSSESTVSRIRTEHFPLTLESARPSHTSQYLCASSETSGGYWGTDTQYFGPGTRLTVL.

This chain links TRBV2 with TRBJ2-2, with D hard to call. V lost 7 bases, J lost 0 bases, and 12 bases lay in between. CDR1 and CDR2 from the germline V gene are SNHLY and FYNNEI. The CDR3 is 15 amino acids. Here the CDR3 DNA reads TGTGCCAGCAACAGACTCGCGGCGAACACCGGGGAGCTGTTTTTT. Its translation is CASNRLAANTGELFF. Full variable domain (remainder filled in from reference TRBV2 and TRBJ2-2): EPEVTQTPSHQVTQMGQEVILRCVPISNHLYFYWYRQILGQKVEFLVSFYNNEISEKSEIFDDQFSVERPDGSNFTLKIRSTKLEDSAMYFCASNRLAANTGELFFGEGSRLTVL.

This clonotype was counted a few times. This chain links TRBV25-1 with TRBJ1-5; D gene uncertain. In germline, CDR1 is MGHDK, CDR2 SYGVNS. V was trimmed by 1 base and J by 7 bases, leaving 11 bases between them. The CDR3 has 14 amino acids. Here the CDR3 reads CASSESLPGQPQHF. CDR3 coding DNA: TGTGCCAGCAGTGAATCCCTCCCGGGGCAGCCCCAGCATTTT. Variable domain in full (rest from reference TRBV25-1 and TRBJ1-5): EADIYQTPRYLVIGTGKKITLECSQTMGHDKMYWYQQDPGMELHLIHYSYGVNSTEKGDLSSESTVSRIRTEHFPLTLESARPSHTSQYLCASSESLPGQPQHFGDGTRLSIL.

This clonotype was seen at least ten times. The chain employs TRBV2 and TRBJ2-2; tentatively, D is TRBD2 (5 bases). V dropped 7 bases and J dropped 1 base, with 7 bases sitting between them. The germline V gene has CDR1 SNHLY and CDR2 FYNNEI. This CDR3 is 13 amino acids long. CDR3 sequence: CASNEGNTGELFF. DNA of the CDR3: TGTGCCAGCAACGAGGGGAACACCGGGGAGCTGTTTTTT.

The chain recombines TRBV20-1 with TRBJ2-7; D uncertain. V was shortened by 4 bases and J by 5 bases, with 9 bases between the two germline ends. Germline loops: CDR1 DFQATT, CDR2 SNEGSKA (reference sequence). CDR3 length: 11 residues. The CDR3, as DNA: TGCAGTGCTACAATGGGCCACGAGCAGTACTTC. Amino acid sequence: CSATMGHEQYF.

The rearrangement joins TRBV2 to TRBJ2-7; no clear D. Germline lookup yields CDR1 SNHLY and CDR2 FYNNEI. The CDR3 is 12 residues long. Between the trimmed V and J ends, which lost 5 bases and 3 bases, there was a span of 8 bases. Here the CDR3 reads CASSQRDYEQYF. The CDR3 DNA reads TGTGCCAGCAGTCAAAGGGACTACGAGCAGTACTTC.

The chain links TRBV6-6 to TRBJ2-1, with no clear D. The ends were cut back, 6 bases at V and 5 bases at J, with 20 bases in the middle. Germline lookup yields CDR1 MNHNY and CDR2 SVGAGI (reference sequence). The CDR3 runs to 16 residues. Here the CDR3 reads CASSPYSSPGHNEQFF. As DNA, the CDR3 is TGTGCCAGCAGCCCTTACTCCTCCCCTGGTCACAATGAGCAGTTCTTC.

The chain recombines TRBV6-5 with TRBJ2-1; 7 bases are a match to TRBD1. This CDR3 region has 16 residues. CDR1 is MNHEY, CDR2 SVGAGI, per germline. V trimming: 5 bases; J trimming: 0 bases; junction bases outside the gene matches: 7. The CDR3 DNA reads as TGTGCCAGCAGTAGGGGGCGGACCACCTCCTACAATGAGCAGTTCTTC. Translation gives CASSRGRTTSYNEQFF.

J is TRBJ2-4 and V is TRBV11-3, with D possibly TRBD1 on 6 matching bases. Trimming took off 3 bases at V and 10 bases at J, with 13 bases between the two ends. Germline V gene sequence: CDR1 SGHNT, CDR2 YENEEA. The CDR3 spans 13 residues. The CDR3, as DNA: TGTGCCAGCAGCTTTTACAGGGAAAGTATTCAGTACTTC. Translating gives CASSFYRESIQYF. Full variable domain (missing parts from reference TRBV11-3 and TRBJ2-4): EAGVVQSPRYKIIEKKQPVAFWCNPISGHNTLYWYLQNLGQGPELLIRYENEEAVDDSQLPKDRFSAERLKGVDSTLKIQPAELGDSAVYLCASSFYRESIQYFGAGTRLSVL.

V gene TRBV20-1 combines with J gene TRBJ2-3; 7 nucleotides agree with TRBD2. This CDR3 is 14 amino acids long. CDR1 and CDR2 (germline): DFQATT, SNEGSKA (reference sequence). Germline trimming cut 3 bases from V and 4 bases from J; bases unmatched to any gene: 7. Here the CDR3 DNA reads TGCAGTGCTAGTCCCAGCGGGATCGCAGATACGCAGTATTTT. The encoded protein is CSASPSGIADTQYF.

This clonotype was observed a handful of times. A read error is likely, as this CDR3 ends without the conserved phenylalanine or tryptophan. No DNA is shown, since the ends of the CDR3 on it are uncertain; the CDR3 is the one TCRdb lists. The V call is TRBV11-2, the J call TRBJ1-2. CDR1 is SGHAT and CDR2 is FQNNGV in the germline V gene. The CDR3 region is 14 residues in length, termini included. The CDR3 reads CASSLALDATGLAI.

The J gene is TRBJ1-5, the V gene TRBV2; D is unresolved. The V end lost 7 bases, the J end lost 8 bases, and 21 bases lay between the germline ends. CDR3 length: 15 residues. Germline loops: CDR1 SNHLY, CDR2 FYNNEI. CDR3 residues: CASIITPGSGEPQHF. CDR3 bases: TGTGCCAGCATCATCACCCCCGGGAGTGGGGAGCCCCAGCATTTT. Full variable domain (outside the CDR3, taken from reference TRBV2 and TRBJ1-5): EPEVTQTPSHQVTQMGQEVILRCVPISNHLYFYWYRQILGQKVEFLVSFYNNEISEKSEIFDDQFSVERPDGSNFTLKIRSTKLEDSAMYFCASIITPGSGEPQHFGDGTRLSIL.

The rearrangement joins TRBV3-1 to TRBJ1-2, with 9 positions matching TRBD1. Per the germline V gene, CDR1 is LGHDT and CDR2 is YNNKEL (reference sequence). V was pared by 4 bases and J by 9 bases, with 9 bases of the junction left unmatched. The CDR3 totals 14 residues. For the CDR3, the DNA is TGTGCCAGCAGCCGGTGGGACAGGGACAGTAGCTACACCTTC. Its protein is CASSRWDRDSSYTF.

This sequence joins TRBV9 and TRBJ2-3; 9 bases map to TRBD1. This CDR3 is built from 17 residues. Germline V gene sequence: CDR1 SGDLS, CDR2 YYNGEE. The ends lost 4 bases at V and 4 bases at J; junction bases unmatched: 13. The CDR3 DNA reads TGTGCCAGCAGCCCCGTACCGGGACAGGGAGACCCAGATACGCAGTATTTT. Translation gives CASSPVPGQGDPDTQYF.

This clonotype was seen many times. The genes are TRBV9 and TRBJ2-3; weak D call: TRBD2 (6 bases). Germline V gives CDR1 SGDLS, CDR2 YYNGEE. This CDR3 has 17 amino acids. Trimming left V 0 bases short and J 2 bases short, with 16 bases between. This CDR3 reads CASSVVSGGGVTDTQYF. The DNA for the CDR3 is TGTGCCAGCAGCGTAGTATCTGGAGGCGGGGTCACAGATACGCAGTATTTT.

This sequence joins TRBV7-8 and TRBJ2-2, with no clear D. Germline assignment: CDR1 SGHVS and CDR2 FQNEAQ. The CDR3 consists of 13 residues. V was shortened by 3 bases and J by 3 bases, with 5 bases between the two germline ends. The CDR3 reads CASSFWDTGELFF. The CDR3 nucleotides are TGTGCCAGCAGCTTCTGGGACACCGGGGAGCTGTTTTTT. Filled out from reference TRBV7-8 and TRBJ2-2, the complete variable domain reads GAGVSQSPRYKVAKRGQDVALRCDPISGHVSLFWYQQALGQGPEFLTYFQNEAQLDKSGLPSDRFFAERPEGSVSTLKIQRTQQEDSAVYLCASSFWDTGELFFGEGSRLTVL.

This clonotype was observed a handful of times. The junction departs from germline at one end; a sequencing error may be responsible. The chain joins TRBV9 to TRBJ2-1, with 8 bases that match TRBD2. From germline, CDR1 is SGDLS and CDR2 YYNGEE. The CDR3 contains 11 residues. The CDR3 nucleotides are TGTGCCAGCCTATCAGCGGGAGACAAAGTCTTC. It encodes CASLSAGDKVF.

A few counts support this clonotype. The chain has TRBV29-1 and TRBJ1-2; perhaps TRBD1 as D (5 bases). In germline, CDR1 is SQVTM, CDR2 ANQGSEA. Trimming removed 6 bases from V and 0 bases from J, with 17 bases in between. CDR3 size: 15 residues. The CDR3 DNA reads TGCAGCGTCGATATTCTCAGACAGACTAACTATGGCTACACCTTC. Translating it yields CSVDILRQTNYGYTF.

The V gene is TRBV6-2 or TRBV6-3, the J gene TRBJ2-2; perhaps TRBD1 as D (5 bases). CDR1 and CDR2 from the germline V gene are MNHEY and SVGEGT. CDR3 length equals 16 residues. V lost 0 bases, J lost 6 bases, and 14 bases lay in between. CDR3 amino acids: CASSYSIRIGAGELFF. CDR3 coding DNA: TGTGCCAGCAGTTACTCGATCCGAATAGGGGCCGGGGAGCTGTTTTTT.

This clonotype was seen just once. The V gene is TRBV5-1, the J gene TRBJ2-1; D unclear. V was pared by 0 bases and J by 7 bases, with 8 bases between. Germline loops: CDR1 SGHRS, CDR2 YFSETQ. The CDR3 runs 13 residues. This CDR3 reads CASSLAAENEQFF. DNA of the CDR3: TGCGCCAGCAGCTTGGCGGCGGAAAATGAGCAGTTCTTC.